This TCR beta chain is drawn from a study of T cell repertoires in cytomegalovirus infection. Study-level background: Public TCR beta signatures were indicative of both CMV infection and a matching HLA type.

CDR3 length: 14 residues. Germline V CDR1 and CDR2: SGHRS, YFSETQ. The V and J ends lost 2 bases and 2 bases respectively, with 9 bases between them. This clonotype has just a few counts. The antigen remains unidentified. One entry per CDR3 protein results from TCRdb running MiXCR on the reads. The top ten hold approximately 51% of the sample, which has roughly 230,000 distinct CDR3 sequences, over 15% seen once. Study-level results: Dominating the ex vivo response were TCR beta clonotypes that were CMV-specific and HLA-C-restricted. Of the TCR beta families, the public ones yielded a cumulative frequency that identified carriers of CMV plus the relevant HLA.

The V call is TRBV5-1, the J call TRBJ2-3, with a weak D call TRBD1 (5 bases). Specimen: CD8+ T cells from PBMCs. The TCR was taken from a human donor in good health (CMV status not recorded). Some clones in this sample may be carry-over from other donors' samples. The DNA of the CDR3 is TGCGCCAGCAGCTTCGAGGACAACACAGATACGCAGTATTTT. Protein product: CASSFEDNTDTQYF.